This T cell receptor beta chain was retrieved from a study of PD-1 blockade in classical Hodgkin lymphoma. Overall study: Nivolumab was given intravenously to patients at 3 mg/kg every 2 weeks. General observations from the study: Relative to healthy donors, newly diagnosed patients reportedly had lower baseline TCR diversity, which was reported as lower still in relapsed/refractory patients.

Sample time point: cycle 4 day 1 (C4D1), after five to seven weeks of nivolumab. Every patient experienced relapse after autologous stem cell transplantation, and brentuximab vedotin exposure varied. Worth noting for this clone: Its antigen is still unknown.

CDR1 LNHDA and CDR2 SQIVND come from the germline V gene (reference sequence). With 1 base clipped from V and 7 bases from J, the junction kept 8 bases outside the gene matches. The CDR3 runs 16 residues. Using immunoSEQ multiplex PCR, the repertoire was profiled, and TCRdb retains in-frame clones only, with some absent. The table lists approximately 44,000 clones, nearly 70% of them singletons. The material sequenced was peripheral blood mononuclear cells (PBMCs), taken before the fourth cycle of nivolumab. This clonotype was sampled from a human donor with classical Hodgkin lymphoma. This rearrangement joins TRBV19 to TRBJ2-2, with TRBD1 matching over 8 bases. Written as DNA, the CDR3 is TGTGCCAGTAGTATAGGTGTGGGGGGACAGGTCGGGGAGCTGTTTTTT. This encodes CASSIGVGGQVGELFF.